This entry lists 13 T cell receptor beta chains sequenced from one sample in a study. TCRdb reanalysed the RT-PCR reads using MiXCR and keeps one entry per CDR3 protein. The sample holds hundreds of thousands of distinct CDR3 sequences, 12% to 15% seen once. Material for sequencing was memory CD4+ T cells from blood. The receptors here all came from a female donor in good health, serving as a healthy control.

This clonotype turned up a few times. The chain links TRBV7-2 to TRBJ1-3; unclear D gene. The CDR3 totals 14 residues. V lost 4 bases and J 0 bases, leaving 7 bases between the germline ends. Germline V CDR1 and CDR2: SGHTA, FQGNSA. The CDR3 region has the DNA TGTGCCAGCAGCTCCCAATACTCTGGAAACACCATATATTTT. Amino acids: CASSSQYSGNTIYF.

The sample holds a few counts of this clonotype. The chain links TRBV5-1 to TRBJ2-1; tentative D call: TRBD2 (5 bases). The germline V gene has CDR1 SGHRS and CDR2 YFSETQ. CDR3 length: 15 amino acids. Trimming removed 4 bases from V and 7 bases from J, with 18 bases in between. CDR3 in amino acids: CASSLRADGSNEQFF. CDR3 sequence (DNA): TGCGCCAGCAGCCTGAGGGCGGACGGTTCAAATGAGCAGTTCTTC.

The gene calls are TRBV5-6 and TRBJ2-5; 9 positions agree with TRBD2. This CDR3 has 15 residues. Germline loops: CDR1 SGHDT, CDR2 YYEEEE. The CDR3 reads CARSHSGSPQETQYF. CDR3 in DNA: TGTGCTAGGAGCCATAGCGGGAGCCCCCAAGAGACCCAGTACTTC.

CDR3 sequence (DNA): TGTGCCTGGAGTGTAATCTCGGACAGGCATGAGCAGTTCTTC. It translates to CAWSVISDRHEQFF. This sequence joins TRBV30 and TRBJ2-1, with TRBD1 matching over 7 bases. Germline V lookup: CDR1 GTSNPN, CDR2 SVGIG (reference sequence). This CDR3 has 14 residues. V trimming: 0 bases; J trimming: 8 bases; junction bases outside the gene matches: 7.

This clonotype was recorded at least ten times. The chain links TRBV5-5 to TRBJ1-5; no reliable D call. Germline CDR1 SGHKS, CDR2 YYEKEE (reference sequence). This CDR3 is built from 16 residues. The V and J ends lost 0 bases and 2 bases respectively, with 12 bases between them. The DNA for the CDR3 is TGTGCCAGCAGCTTGGTCCCCCAACTGGGCAATCAGCCCCAGCATTTT. It yields the protein CASSLVPQLGNQPQHF.

This clonotype was recorded a few times. The V call is TRBV20-1, the J call TRBJ1-2; perhaps TRBD1 as D (5 bases). The germline V gene encodes CDR1 DFQATT and CDR2 SNEGSKA (reference sequence). This CDR3 is 15 amino acids long. Trimming cost V 0 bases and J 2 bases, with 13 bases left between them. This CDR3 reads CSARDIEAGNYGYTF. The CDR3 DNA reads TGCAGTGCTAGAGATATTGAGGCAGGGAACTATGGCTACACCTTC.

This clonotype was seen repeatedly, ten times or more. This rearrangement joins TRBV7-2 to TRBJ2-1; no firm D call. V was pared by 1 base and J by 9 bases, with 10 bases between. Germline V lookup: CDR1 SGHTA, CDR2 FQGNSA. The CDR3 spans 13 residues. The CDR3 loop is CASSLDFVSEQFF. The CDR3, as DNA: TGTGCCAGCAGCTTAGATTTTGTCAGTGAGCAGTTCTTC.

This clonotype was detected a few times. This chain links TRBV6-5 with TRBJ1-5, with 7 bases fitting TRBD1. Germline V CDR1 and CDR2: MNHEY, SVGAGI. Trimming took 5 bases from V and 3 from J; bases not matched to a gene: 4. The length of the CDR3 is 14 residues. The CDR3 DNA follows: TGTGCCAGCAGTACGGGACAGTTCAATCAGCCCCAGCATTTT. Translating it yields CASSTGQFNQPQHF.

This clonotype appeared many times. The junction departs from germline at one end; a sequencing error may be responsible. The chain employs TRBV10-2 and TRBJ2-7; the D is unclear. Germline V CDR1 and CDR2: WSHSY, SAAADI. The CDR3 extends over 11 amino acids. CDR3 amino acids: CASSGSYEQYF. CDR3 DNA: TGTGCCAGCAGTGGCTCCTACGAGCAGTACTTC.

The chain recombines TRBV6-6 with TRBJ2-5, with TRBD1 matching over 9 bases. The CDR3 length is 16 residues. CDR1 MNHNY and CDR2 SVGAGI come from the germline V gene (reference sequence). J was trimmed by 4 bases and V by 8 bases; bases with no gene match: 14. CDR3 coding DNA: TGTGCCAGCTGTGCACAGGGGGCCAGCTTGGGAGAGACCCAGTACTTC. Its translation is CASCAQGASLGETQYF.

The sample holds many counts of this clonotype. Here the CDR3 reads CASSERDNYGYTF. DNA of the CDR3: TGTGCCAGCAGTGAAAGAGACAACTATGGCTACACCTTC. This sequence joins TRBV6-1 and TRBJ1-2, with D unclear. CDR1 is MNHNS and CDR2 is SASEGT in the germline V gene. Between the trimmed V and J ends, which lost 2 bases and 2 bases, there was a span of 6 bases. The CDR3 runs to 13 residues.

This clonotype was picked up a small number of times. The chain couples TRBV7-6 to TRBJ1-1; 9 positions agree with TRBD1. This CDR3 comprises 15 residues. CDR1 is SGHVS, CDR2 FNYEAQ, per germline. V trimming: 5 bases; J trimming: 5 bases; junction bases outside the gene matches: 9. As DNA, the CDR3 is TGTGCCAGCAGCCAGGGGACAGGGATGAGTACTGAAGCTTTCTTT. Amino acids: CASSQGTGMSTEAFF.

This chain joins TRBV4-2 and TRBJ1-3; no clear D. Per germline, CDR1 LGHNA and CDR2 YNFKEQ. The V gene lost 3 bases and the J gene lost 0 bases, with 9 bases spanning the gap. The CDR3 is 15 amino acids. DNA for the CDR3: TGTGCCAGCAGCCAGAACTCGGGCTCTGGAAACACCATATATTTT. This encodes CASSQNSGSGNTIYF.